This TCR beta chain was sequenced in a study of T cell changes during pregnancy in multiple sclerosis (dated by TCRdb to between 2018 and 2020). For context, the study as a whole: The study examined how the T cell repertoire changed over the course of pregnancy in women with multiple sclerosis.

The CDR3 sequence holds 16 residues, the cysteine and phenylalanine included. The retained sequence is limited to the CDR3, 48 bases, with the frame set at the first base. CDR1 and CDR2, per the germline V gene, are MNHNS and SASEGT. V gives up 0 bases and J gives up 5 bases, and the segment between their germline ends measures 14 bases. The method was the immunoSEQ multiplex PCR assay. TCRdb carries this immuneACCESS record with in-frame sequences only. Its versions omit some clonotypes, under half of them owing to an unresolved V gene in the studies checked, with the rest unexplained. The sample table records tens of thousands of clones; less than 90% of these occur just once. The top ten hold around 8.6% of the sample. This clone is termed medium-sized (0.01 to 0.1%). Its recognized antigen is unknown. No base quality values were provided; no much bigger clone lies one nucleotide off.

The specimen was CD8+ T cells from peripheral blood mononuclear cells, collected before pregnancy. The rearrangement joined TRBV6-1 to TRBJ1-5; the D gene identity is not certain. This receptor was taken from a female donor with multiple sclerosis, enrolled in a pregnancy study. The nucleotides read TGTGCCAGCAGTGAAGCGGAGGCCAGAGCCTATCAGCCCCAGCATTTT. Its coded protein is CASSEAEARAYQPQHF.